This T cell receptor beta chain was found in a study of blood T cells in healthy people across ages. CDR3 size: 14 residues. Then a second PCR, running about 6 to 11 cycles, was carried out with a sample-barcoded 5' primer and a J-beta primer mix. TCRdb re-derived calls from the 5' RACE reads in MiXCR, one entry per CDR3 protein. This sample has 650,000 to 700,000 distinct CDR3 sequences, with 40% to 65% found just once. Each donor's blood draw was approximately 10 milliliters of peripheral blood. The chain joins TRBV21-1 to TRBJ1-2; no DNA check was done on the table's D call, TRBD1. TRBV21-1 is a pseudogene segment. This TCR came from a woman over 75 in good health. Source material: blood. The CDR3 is CASSNGTGGDGYTF. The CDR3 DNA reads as TGTGCCAGCAGCAATGGGACAGGGGGCGATGGCTACACCTTC.